The 10 T cell receptor beta chains given below trace back to one sample, sequenced in a study of T cells in Graves' hyperthyroidism and ophthalmopathy. Amplification yielded TCR beta CDR3 regions, with RNA transcripts as the source. The primer set for the first-round RT-PCR of the TCR CDR3 was HTBI. TCRdb reprocessed the multiplex PCR reads with MiXCR, giving one entry per CDR3 protein. The repertoire has 700,000 to 950,000 distinct CDR3 sequences, approximately 36% of them found once; the top ten carry more than 25%. Material: blood. These receptors were taken from a woman aged 40 to 49 with Graves' hyperthyroidism.

In its sample, this clonotype was seen many times. The chain joins TRBV19 to TRBJ1-4, with 9 positions matching TRBD1. The CDR3 sequence is 14 residues long. Losses at the gene ends were 7 bases for V and 8 bases for J; bases not matched to a gene: 8. CDR1 and CDR2 from the germline V gene are LNHDA and SQIVND (reference sequence). CDR3 loop: CASIPGQGVEKLFF. As DNA, the CDR3 is TGTGCCAGTATCCCGGGACAGGGTGTAGAAAAACTGTTTTTT.

This clonotype has a count of ten or more. The chain carries TRBV10-1 and TRBJ1-1, with D unresolved. The V gene's germline CDR1 is WNHNN and CDR2 SYGVQD (reference sequence). The CDR3 totals 13 residues. With 7 bases removed from V and 1 base from J, the gap between germline ends came to 10 bases. CDR3 sequence reads: CASTSGENTEAFF. CDR3 DNA: TGCGCCAGCACTAGCGGGGAGAACACTGAAGCTTTCTTT.

The chain combines TRBV7-2 with TRBJ2-3, with 8 bases fitting TRBD2. J gave up 10 bases and V 2 bases, and 17 bases lay outside the gene matches. CDR3 size: 17 residues. Per the germline V gene, CDR1 is SGHTA and CDR2 is FQGNSA. The CDR3 DNA reads TGTGCCAGCAGCTTATGGCCGCGGGGGGCCCGCGGGTTGGCGCAGTATTTT. Translated, it gives CASSLWPRGARGLAQYF.

The chain is built from TRBV7-2 and TRBJ1-2; 10 bases line up with TRBD1. Looked up from germline, CDR1 is SGHTA and CDR2 is FQGNSA. J lost 6 bases, V lost 4 bases, and 11 bases had no gene match. The CDR3 is 16 amino acids. The CDR3 DNA reads TGTGCCAGCAGCTCCGGGACAGGGGCCCGGTCCAATGGCTACACCTTC. Translating gives CASSSGTGARSNGYTF.

Ten or more counts support this clonotype. This rearrangement joins TRBV20-1 to TRBJ1-5; D remains ambiguous. Germline CDR1 DFQATT, CDR2 SNEGSKA (reference sequence). The CDR3 runs 12 residues. Trimming removed 5 bases from V and 6 bases from J, with 11 bases in between. The CDR3: CSAGFTGQPQHF. The CDR3 coding sequence is TGCAGTGCTGGATTCACGGGTCAGCCCCAGCATTTT.

This clonotype showed up just once. Given a much more abundant clone one base away, this may be a read error. The conserved final phenylalanine or tryptophan is absent from the CDR3, which likely points to a read error. This sequence joins TRBV7-2 and TRBJ1-6, with D perhaps TRBD1 (5 bases). The germline gives CDR1 SGHTA, CDR2 FQGNSA. This CDR3 has 13 amino acids. V shed 6 bases and J shed 9 bases, with 12 bases lying between them. The CDR3 DNA reads TGTGCCAGCAGAAACGTGCAGGGTTCACCCCTCCACTTG. It codes for CASRNVQGSPLHL.

This rearrangement joins TRBV10-3 to TRBJ1-2; 8 bases match TRBD1. V dropped 2 bases and J dropped 7; count of bases not matched to a gene: 12. CDR1 is ENHRY and CDR2 is SYGVKD in the germline V gene. The CDR3 covers 16 residues. The DNA of the CDR3 is TGTGCCATCAGTGAGAAAGTGGACAGGGAACCTTTTGGCTACACCTTC. Protein sequence: CAISEKVDREPFGYTF.

A single count supports this clonotype. The CDR3 spells CASSLVMAATDTQYF. CDR3 nucleotides: TGTGCCAGCAGCTTAGTAATGGCAGCCACAGATACGCAGTATTTT. The chain links TRBV7-2 to TRBJ2-3; D gene unclear. The germline V gene has CDR1 SGHTA and CDR2 FQGNSA. CDR3 size: 15 residues. V gave up 1 base and J gave up 2 bases, with 10 bases separating them.

This clonotype has only a few counts. The gene calls are TRBV5-6 and TRBJ1-5; D is possibly TRBD1 (6 bases). The germline V gene has CDR1 SGHDT and CDR2 YYEEEE. Trimming removed 1 base from V and 6 bases from J, with 11 bases in between. This CDR3 spans 14 amino acids. CDR3: CASSLWGQAQPQHF. DNA of the CDR3: TGTGCCAGCAGCTTGTGGGGGCAGGCTCAGCCCCAGCATTTT. Full variable domain (remainder filled in from reference TRBV5-6 and TRBJ1-5): DAGVTQSPTHLIKTRGQQVTLRCSPKSGHDTVSWYQQALGQGPQFIFQYYEEEERQRGNFPDRFSGHQFPNYSSELNVNALLLGDSALYLCASSLWGQAQPQHFGDGTRLSIL.

In this sample, this clonotype turned up a few times. This sequence joins TRBV7-8 and TRBJ2-5; 13 bases align to TRBD2. This CDR3 has 17 amino acids. CDR1 is SGHVS and CDR2 is FQNEAQ in the germline V gene. The trim removed 4 bases at V and 1 base at J, leaving 6 bases unmatched. This CDR3 is CASSSRLAGGTQETQYF. DNA of the CDR3: TGTGCCAGCAGCTCCCGACTAGCGGGGGGTACCCAAGAGACCCAGTACTTC.